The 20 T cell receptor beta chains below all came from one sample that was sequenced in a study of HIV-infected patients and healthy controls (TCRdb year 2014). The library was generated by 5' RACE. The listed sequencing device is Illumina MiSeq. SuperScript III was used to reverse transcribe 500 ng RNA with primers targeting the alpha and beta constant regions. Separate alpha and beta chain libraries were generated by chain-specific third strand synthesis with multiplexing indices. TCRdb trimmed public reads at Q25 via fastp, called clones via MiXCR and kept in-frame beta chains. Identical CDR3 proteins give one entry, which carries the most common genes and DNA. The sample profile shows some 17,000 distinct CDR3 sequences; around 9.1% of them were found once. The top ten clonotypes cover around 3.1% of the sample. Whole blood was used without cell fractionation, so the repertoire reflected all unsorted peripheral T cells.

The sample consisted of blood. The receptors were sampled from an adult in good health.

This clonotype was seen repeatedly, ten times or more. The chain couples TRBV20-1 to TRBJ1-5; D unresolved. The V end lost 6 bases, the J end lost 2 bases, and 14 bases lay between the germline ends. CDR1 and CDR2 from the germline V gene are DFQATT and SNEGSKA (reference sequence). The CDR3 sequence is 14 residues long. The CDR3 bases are TGCAGTGCGATCCCGGGTCCCCGCAATCAGCCCCAGCATTTT. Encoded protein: CSAIPGPRNQPQHF.

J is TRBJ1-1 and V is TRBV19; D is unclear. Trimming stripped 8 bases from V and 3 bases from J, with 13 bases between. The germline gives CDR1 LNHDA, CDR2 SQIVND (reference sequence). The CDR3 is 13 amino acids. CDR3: CASQSKGYTEAFF. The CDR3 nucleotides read TGTGCCAGTCAATCGAAAGGATACACTGAAGCTTTCTTT.

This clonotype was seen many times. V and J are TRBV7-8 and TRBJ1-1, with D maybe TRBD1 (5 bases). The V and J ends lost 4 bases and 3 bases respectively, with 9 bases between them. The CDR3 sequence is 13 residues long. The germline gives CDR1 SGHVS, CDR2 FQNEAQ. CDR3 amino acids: CASSSQGDTEAFF. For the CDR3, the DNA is TGTGCCAGCAGCTCCCAAGGGGACACTGAAGCTTTCTTT.

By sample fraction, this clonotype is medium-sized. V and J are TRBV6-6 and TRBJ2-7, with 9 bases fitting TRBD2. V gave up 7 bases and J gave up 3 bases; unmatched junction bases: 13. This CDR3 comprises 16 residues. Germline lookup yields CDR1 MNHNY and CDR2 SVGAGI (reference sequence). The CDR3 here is CASIRGSGRNNYEQYF. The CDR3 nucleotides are TGTGCCAGCATTAGGGGAAGCGGGAGGAATAACTACGAGCAGTACTTC.

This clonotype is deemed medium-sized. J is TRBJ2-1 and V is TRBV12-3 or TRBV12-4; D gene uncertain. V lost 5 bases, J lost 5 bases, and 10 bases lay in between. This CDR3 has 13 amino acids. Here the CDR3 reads CASSDWANNEQFF. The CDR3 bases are TGTGCCAGCAGTGACTGGGCCAACAATGAGCAGTTCTTC.

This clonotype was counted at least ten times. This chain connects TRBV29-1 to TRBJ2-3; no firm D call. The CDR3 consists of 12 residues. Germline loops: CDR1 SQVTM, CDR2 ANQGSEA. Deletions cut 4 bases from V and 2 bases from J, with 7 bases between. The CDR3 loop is CSVVVATDTQYF. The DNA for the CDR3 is TGCAGCGTTGTGGTCGCCACAGATACGCAGTATTTT.

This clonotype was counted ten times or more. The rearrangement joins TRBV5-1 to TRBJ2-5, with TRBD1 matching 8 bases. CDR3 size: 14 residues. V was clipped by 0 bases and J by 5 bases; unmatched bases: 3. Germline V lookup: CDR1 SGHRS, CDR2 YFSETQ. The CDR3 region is CASSLGTGFETQYF. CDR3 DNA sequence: TGCGCCAGCAGCTTGGGGACAGGGTTTGAGACCCAGTACTTC.

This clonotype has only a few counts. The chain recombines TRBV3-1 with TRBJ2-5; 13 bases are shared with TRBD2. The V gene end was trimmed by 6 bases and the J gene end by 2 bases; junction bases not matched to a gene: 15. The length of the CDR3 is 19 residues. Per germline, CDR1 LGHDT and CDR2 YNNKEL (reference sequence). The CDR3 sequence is CASRRTSGSPDLLQETQYF. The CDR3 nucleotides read TGTGCCAGCAGGCGGACTAGCGGGAGCCCGGACCTCCTACAAGAGACCCAGTACTTC.

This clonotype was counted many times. In DNA, the CDR3 is TGTGCCAGCAGCCGCCTACAAGTTACCGGGGAGCTGTTTTTT. Protein product: CASSRLQVTGELFF. This sequence joins TRBV11-1 and TRBJ2-2; D uncertain. CDR3 length: 14 amino acids. From germline, CDR1 is SGHAT and CDR2 FQDESV (reference sequence). V was clipped by 5 bases and J by 5 bases, with 12 bases between them.

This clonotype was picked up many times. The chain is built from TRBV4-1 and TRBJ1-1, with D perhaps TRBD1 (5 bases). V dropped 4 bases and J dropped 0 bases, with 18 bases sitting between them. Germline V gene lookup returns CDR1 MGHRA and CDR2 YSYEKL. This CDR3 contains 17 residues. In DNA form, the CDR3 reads TGCGCCAGCAGCCTCATTTTCGGGACTCAAGTGAACACTGAAGCTTTCTTT. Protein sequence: CASSLIFGTQVNTEAFF.

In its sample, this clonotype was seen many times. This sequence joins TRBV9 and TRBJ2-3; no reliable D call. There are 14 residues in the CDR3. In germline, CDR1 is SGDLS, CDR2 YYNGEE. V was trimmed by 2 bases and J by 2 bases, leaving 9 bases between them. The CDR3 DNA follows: TGTGCCAGCAGCGTCTACCCGGTCACAGATACGCAGTATTTT. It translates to CASSVYPVTDTQYF.

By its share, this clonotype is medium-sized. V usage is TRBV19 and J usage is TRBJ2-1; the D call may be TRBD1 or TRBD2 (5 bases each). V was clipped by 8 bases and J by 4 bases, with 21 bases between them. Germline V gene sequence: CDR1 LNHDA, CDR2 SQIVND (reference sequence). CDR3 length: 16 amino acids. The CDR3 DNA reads TGTGCCAGTTCGTCGCAGGGCATCGGCGGGTACAATGAGCAGTTCTTC. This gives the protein CASSSQGIGGYNEQFF.

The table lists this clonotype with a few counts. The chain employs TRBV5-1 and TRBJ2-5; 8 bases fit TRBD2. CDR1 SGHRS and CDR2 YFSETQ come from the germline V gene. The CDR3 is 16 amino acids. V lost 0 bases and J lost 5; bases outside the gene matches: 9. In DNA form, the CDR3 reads TGCGCCAGCAGCTTGGCCGTAGCGGGATCCGGGGAGACCCAGTACTTC. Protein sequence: CASSLAVAGSGETQYF. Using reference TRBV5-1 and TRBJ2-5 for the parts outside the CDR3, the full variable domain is KAGVTQTPRYLIKTRGQQVTLSCSPISGHRSVSWYQQTPGQGLQFLFEYFSETQRNKGNFPGRFSGRQFSNSRSEMNVSTLELGDSALYLCASSLAVAGSGETQYFGPGTRLLVL.

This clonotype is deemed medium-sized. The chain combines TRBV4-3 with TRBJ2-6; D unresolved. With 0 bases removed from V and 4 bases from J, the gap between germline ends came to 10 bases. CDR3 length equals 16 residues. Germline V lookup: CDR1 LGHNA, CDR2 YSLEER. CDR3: CASSQDSGAGANVLTF. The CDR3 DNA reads TGCGCCAGCAGCCAAGATTCCGGTGCGGGGGCCAACGTCCTGACTTTC.

For the CDR3, the DNA is TGTGCCATTGGGACAGCCCTTGGGTCACCCCTCCACTTT. Translating gives CAIGTALGSPLHF. The chain has TRBV19 and TRBJ1-6, with 7 nucleotides matching TRBD1. The length of the CDR3 is 13 residues. The V and J ends lost 10 bases and 10 bases, in that order; junction bases with no gene match: 10. The germline gives CDR1 LNHDA, CDR2 SQIVND (reference sequence). Drawing the rest from reference TRBV19 and TRBJ1-6, the complete variable domain is DGGITQSPKYLFRKEGQNVTLSCEQNLNHDAMYWYRQDPGQGLRLIYYSQIVNDFQKGDIAEGYSVSREKKESFPLTVTSAQKNPTAFYLCAIGTALGSPLHFGNGTRLTVT.

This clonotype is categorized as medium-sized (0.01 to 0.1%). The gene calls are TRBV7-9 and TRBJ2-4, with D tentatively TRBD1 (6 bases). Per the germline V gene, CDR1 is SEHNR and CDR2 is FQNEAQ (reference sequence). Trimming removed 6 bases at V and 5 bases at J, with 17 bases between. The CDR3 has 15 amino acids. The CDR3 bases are TGTGCCAGCAGTCCCACCCAGGGGACCCAAAACATTCAGTACTTC. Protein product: CASSPTQGTQNIQYF. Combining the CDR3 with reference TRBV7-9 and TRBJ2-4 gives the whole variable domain DTGVSQNPRHKITKRGQNVTFRCDPISEHNRLYWYRQTLGQGPEFLTYFQNEAQLEKSRLLSDRFSAERPKGSFSTLEIQRTEQGDSAMYLCASSPTQGTQNIQYFGAGTRLSVL.

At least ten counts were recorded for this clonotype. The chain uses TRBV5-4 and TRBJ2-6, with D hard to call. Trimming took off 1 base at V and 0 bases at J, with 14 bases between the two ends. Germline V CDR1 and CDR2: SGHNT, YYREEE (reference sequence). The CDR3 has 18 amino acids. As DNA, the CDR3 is TGTGCCAGCAGCTTGAAGGCTGGCAGAGGCTCTGGGGCCAACGTCCTGACTTTC. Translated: CASSLKAGRGSGANVLTF.

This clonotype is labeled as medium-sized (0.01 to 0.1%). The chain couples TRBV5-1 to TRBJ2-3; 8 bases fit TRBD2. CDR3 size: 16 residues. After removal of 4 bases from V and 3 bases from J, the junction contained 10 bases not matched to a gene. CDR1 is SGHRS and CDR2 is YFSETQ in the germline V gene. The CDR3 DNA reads TGCGCCAGCAGCACCAAGCGGGAGTTGGGAACAGATACGCAGTATTTT. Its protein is CASSTKRELGTDTQYF. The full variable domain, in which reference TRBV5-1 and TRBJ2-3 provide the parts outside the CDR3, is KAGVTQTPRYLIKTRGQQVTLSCSPISGHRSVSWYQQTPGQGLQFLFEYFSETQRNKGNFPGRFSGRQFSNSRSEMNVSTLELGDSALYLCASSTKRELGTDTQYFGPGTRLTVL.

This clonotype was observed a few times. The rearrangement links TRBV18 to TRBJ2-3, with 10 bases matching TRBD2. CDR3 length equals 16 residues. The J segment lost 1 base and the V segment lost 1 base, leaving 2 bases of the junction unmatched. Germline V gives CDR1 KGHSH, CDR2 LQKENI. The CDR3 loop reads CASSPLLAGGTDTQYF. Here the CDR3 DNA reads TGTGCCAGCTCACCACTGCTAGCGGGAGGCACAGATACGCAGTATTTT.

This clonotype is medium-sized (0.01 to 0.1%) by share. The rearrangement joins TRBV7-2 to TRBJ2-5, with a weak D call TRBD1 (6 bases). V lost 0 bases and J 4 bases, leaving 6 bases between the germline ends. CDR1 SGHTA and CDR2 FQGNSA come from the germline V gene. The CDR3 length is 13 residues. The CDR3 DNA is TGTGCCAGCAGCTTAGCCAGGGGAGAGACCCAGTACTTC. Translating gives CASSLARGETQYF.